The 25 T cell receptor beta chains presented below share a single source sample, sequenced in a study of blood T cells in healthy people across ages. Primed by a sample-barcoded 5' primer and a J-beta primer mix, a second PCR proceeded for 7 to 11 cycles. TCRdb fed the 5' RACE reads into MiXCR, producing one record per CDR3 protein. This sample has fewer than 800,000 distinct CDR3 sequences, with approximately 50% found just once. Input material: blood. The receptors here all came from a woman aged 55-69 years in good health.

The genes are TRBV7-2 and TRBJ2-6, with 9 bases matching TRBD1. The CDR3 is made up of 18 amino acids. V lost 5 bases and J lost 1; bases outside the gene matches: 9. Germline V gene data show CDR1 as SGHTA and CDR2 as FQGNSA. CDR3 amino acids: CASSPWDRDASGANVLTF. The CDR3 nucleotides are TGTGCCAGCAGCCCCTGGGACAGGGATGCTTCTGGGGCCAACGTCCTGACTTTC.

CDR3 coding DNA: TGTGCCAGCAGCCGTGGACAGGGGCGCAATTCACCCCTCCACTTT. Residues: CASSRGQGRNSPLHF. The V call is TRBV3-1, the J call TRBJ1-6, with 9 bases aligning to TRBD1. CDR3 length equals 15 residues. Germline CDR1 reads LGHDT; CDR2 reads YNNKEL (reference sequence). With V trimmed by 4 bases and J by 7 bases, 5 bases remained unmatched.

This chain connects TRBV27 to TRBJ2-4; the D gene is possibly TRBD1 (6 bases). This CDR3 is built from 15 residues. Germline CDR1 is MNHEY and CDR2 is SMNVEV (reference sequence). The ends were cut back, 8 bases at V and 0 bases at J, with 14 bases in the middle. The DNA for the CDR3 is TGTGCCAGCGGATCGCCACAGGGAGCCAAAAACATTCAGTACTTC. Amino acid sequence: CASGSPQGAKNIQYF.

The chain joins TRBV25-1 to TRBJ2-7; D assignment may be TRBD1 or TRBD2 (5 bases each). Germline V lookup: CDR1 MGHDK, CDR2 SYGVNS. The CDR3 contains 12 residues. Trimming stripped 7 bases from V and 5 bases from J, with 12 bases between. CDR3 nucleotides: TGTGCCAGCACTGGCAGGGACCACGAGCAGTACTTC. This codes for CASTGRDHEQYF.

This clonotype was detected only once. V is TRBV7-9 and J is TRBJ1-1, with D perhaps TRBD1 (5 bases). Germline values: CDR1 SEHNR, CDR2 FQNEAQ (reference sequence). The CDR3 has 13 residues. V shed 4 bases and J shed 7 bases, with 13 bases lying between them. CDR3 coding DNA: TGTGCCAGCAGCTACCGGGACCATCTTGAAGCTTTCTTT. It is translated as CASSYRDHLEAFF.

The V gene is TRBV20-1, the J gene TRBJ2-3, with TRBD2 identical over 12 bases. There are 18 residues in the CDR3. V lost 5 bases to trimming and J lost 2 bases; unmatched junction nucleotides: 14. Germline V gene sequence: CDR1 DFQATT, CDR2 SNEGSKA (reference sequence). CDR3 amino acids: CSASRLGLAGGNTDTQYF. The CDR3 nucleotides read TGCAGTGCTTCCCGTTTGGGGCTAGCGGGAGGGAACACAGATACGCAGTATTTT.

Regarding this clonotype: One end of the junction is discordant with germline, which a read error may explain. This chain links TRBV7-2 with TRBJ2-7; 8 bases map to TRBD2. The CDR3 totals 17 residues. Germline-derived CDR1 and CDR2 are SGHTA and FQGNSA. CDR3 in DNA: TGTGTCAGCAGCTTAGGCCCTACTAGCGGATCTGCCTACGAGCAGTACTTC. Translation gives CVSSLGPTSGSAYEQYF.

This clonotype was counted many times. The genes are TRBV9 and TRBJ2-4; D perhaps matches TRBD1 (6 bases). The CDR3 runs to 15 residues. From germline, CDR1 is SGDLS and CDR2 YYNGEE. The ends were cut back, 4 bases at V and 0 bases at J, with 11 bases in the middle. CDR3 protein: CASSSTGTAKNIQYF. For the CDR3, the DNA is TGTGCCAGCAGCTCCACAGGGACAGCCAAAAACATTCAGTACTTC.

The gene calls are TRBV20-1 and TRBJ2-1; 8 positions match TRBD1. V was pared by 6 bases and J by 2 bases, with 3 bases of the junction left unmatched. This CDR3 contains 13 residues. Germline lookup yields CDR1 DFQATT and CDR2 SNEGSKA (reference sequence). The CDR3 DNA reads as TGCAGTGCCCTACAGGGGGCCTACAATGAGCAGTTCTTC. This gives the protein CSALQGAYNEQFF.

The rearrangement joins TRBV6-1 to TRBJ2-1; 8 bases are shared with TRBD2. Germline CDR1 and CDR2: MNHNS and SASEGT. V lost 5 bases, J lost 5 bases, and 2 bases stayed unmatched. The CDR3 is made up of 13 amino acids. The CDR3 DNA follows: TGTGCCAGCAGTCGGGAGGGTAACAATGAGCAGTTCTTC. Amino acids: CASSREGNNEQFF.

This clonotype came up a few times. The rearrangement joins TRBV7-2 to TRBJ2-1; 7 bases map to TRBD2. From germline, CDR1 is SGHTA and CDR2 FQGNSA. The CDR3 loop spans 14 amino acids. The V and J ends lost 7 bases and 5 bases, in that order; junction bases with no gene match: 8. CDR3 region: CASTFTSVNNEQFF. DNA for the CDR3: TGTGCCAGCACTTTTACTAGCGTAAACAATGAGCAGTTCTTC.

The chain joins TRBV20-1 to TRBJ1-2; TRBD1 might be the D (6 bases). Germline-derived CDR1 and CDR2 are DFQATT and SNEGSKA (reference sequence). This CDR3 has 15 amino acids. V gave up 6 bases and J gave up 4 bases, with 21 bases separating them. The CDR3 nucleotides read TGCAGTGCCCTGGGGGGCCTGGACAGCCTCTATGGCTACACCTTC. As protein: CSALGGLDSLYGYTF.

This clonotype was seen a few times. This rearrangement joins TRBV7-6 to TRBJ2-3, with 9 bases that match TRBD2. The ends lost 5 bases at V and 2 bases at J; junction bases unmatched: 5. This CDR3 spans 15 amino acids. The germline CDR1 and CDR2 sequences are SGHVS and FNYEAQ. CDR3 DNA: TGTGCCAGCAGCGCACTAGCGGGCTACACAGATACGCAGTATTTT. The encoded protein is CASSALAGYTDTQYF.

This clonotype was picked up many times. V is TRBV18 and J is TRBJ2-1; 12 positions match TRBD2. CDR3 length: 16 amino acids. V lost 3 bases and J lost 7; bases outside the gene matches: 7. Germline CDR1 and CDR2: KGHSH and LQKENI. The DNA of the CDR3 is TGTGCCAGCTCACCCCCGACTAGCGGGGGCGGAAATGAGCAGTTCTTC. This sequence encodes CASSPPTSGGGNEQFF.

This clonotype has a handful of counts. The chain uses TRBV20-1 and TRBJ2-7; D is uncertain. Germline V gene data show CDR1 as DFQATT and CDR2 as SNEGSKA (reference sequence). The CDR3 runs to 13 residues. Trimming pared 3 bases from V and 0 bases from J, leaving 9 bases between. The CDR3 DNA reads TGCAGTGCTAGGAGGCGGATCTCCTACGAGCAGTACTTC. This gives the protein CSARRRISYEQYF.

The CDR3 coding sequence is TGTGCCAGCAGTCCGCCTTGGACAGGGGGCTACACTGAAGCTTTCTTT. This sequence encodes CASSPPWTGGYTEAFF. The rearrangement joins TRBV28 to TRBJ1-1; TRBD1 agrees at 11 bases. V gave up 5 bases and J gave up 3 bases; unmatched junction bases: 8. The CDR3 sequence is 16 residues long. The germline V gene has CDR1 MDHEN and CDR2 SYDVKM.

This clonotype was detected only a few times. The DNA for the CDR3 is TGTGCCAGCAGCTTTGGGGTTGGCTACACCTTC. Amino acids: CASSFGVGYTF. This chain connects TRBV7-9 to TRBJ1-2; D is undetermined. Trimming took 3 bases from V and 7 from J, leaving 6 bases between them. CDR1 SEHNR and CDR2 FQNEAQ come from the germline V gene (reference sequence). The CDR3 consists of 11 residues.

The chain joins TRBV5-6 to TRBJ1-6, with D uncertain. Germline CDR1 reads SGHDT; CDR2 reads YYEEEE. The CDR3 totals 16 residues. Trimming stripped 4 bases from V and 0 bases from J, with 11 bases between. The CDR3: CASSHPTSSYNSPLHF. CDR3 bases: TGTGCCAGCAGCCACCCAACTAGCTCCTATAATTCACCCCTCCACTTT.

This clonotype was seen only a few times. The V gene is TRBV30, the J gene TRBJ2-7, with a tentative D call TRBD1 (5 bases). CDR3 size: 14 residues. Germline CDR1 and CDR2: GTSNPN and SVGIG (reference sequence). Trimming removed 2 bases at V and 3 bases at J, with 14 bases between. CDR3 amino acids: CAWSQGVLGYEQYF. Here the CDR3 DNA reads TGTGCCTGGAGTCAGGGCGTATTAGGCTACGAGCAGTACTTC.

The genes are TRBV3-1 and TRBJ2-4, with a possible D match to TRBD2 (5 bases). Germline values: CDR1 LGHDT, CDR2 YNNKEL (reference sequence). Trimming pared 2 bases from V and 1 base from J, leaving 6 bases between. The CDR3 loop spans 14 amino acids. The chain's CDR3 is CASSQWEAKNIQYF. As DNA, the CDR3 is TGTGCCAGCAGCCAATGGGAGGCCAAAAACATTCAGTACTTC.

The V and J genes are TRBV9 and TRBJ2-5; TRBD2 matches at 8 bases. The CDR3 spans 17 residues. Unmatched junction bases numbered 18, after V lost 0 bases and J lost 11 bases. Germline-derived CDR1 and CDR2 are SGDLS and YYNGEE. CDR3 amino acids: CASSVGDSGTQGNEQYF. CDR3 DNA: TGTGCCAGCAGCGTAGGGGATAGCGGGACCCAGGGCAATGAGCAGTACTTC.

V is TRBV20-1 and J is TRBJ2-5; D may be TRBD2 (6 bases). Trimming shortened V by 1 base and J by 0 bases, and 12 bases separated the two germline ends. This CDR3 spans 15 amino acids. Germline CDR1 reads DFQATT; CDR2 reads SNEGSKA (reference sequence). CDR3 DNA sequence: TGCAGTGCTAGAGCACGCGGGAAGTACCAAGAGACCCAGTACTTC. As protein: CSARARGKYQETQYF.

The chain carries TRBV7-9 and TRBJ2-7; a possible D gene is TRBD1 (6 bases). Germline lookup yields CDR1 SEHNR and CDR2 FQNEAQ (reference sequence). CDR3 length: 14 amino acids. V lost 4 bases and J lost 2, with 12 bases in between. The CDR3 bases are TGTGCCAGCAGCTACCGGGACACAGCCTACGAGCAGTACTTC. It encodes CASSYRDTAYEQYF.

A remark on this clonotype: An end of the junction does not agree with germline; a read error may underlie this. The chain has TRBV7-3 and TRBJ2-5; D call uncertain. CDR1 is SGHTA, CDR2 FQGTGA, per germline. This CDR3 has 17 amino acids. DNA of the CDR3: TGTGCCAGTAGCTTAAAGTTTGGAGAGCGAGGCCAAGAGACCCAGTACTTC. Residues: CASSLKFGERGQETQYF.

The V gene is TRBV7-6, the J gene TRBJ2-4; D gene uncertain. V was cut by 1 base and J by 7 bases, with 11 bases left in between. There are 14 residues in the CDR3. The germline V gene encodes CDR1 SGHVS and CDR2 FNYEAQ. CDR3 protein: CASSLDPGSNIQYF. The CDR3 DNA reads TGTGCCAGCAGCTTAGACCCGGGCTCGAACATTCAGTACTTC.